A single sample is the source of the 22 T cell receptor beta chains below, sequenced in a study of blood T cell repertoires in COVID-19. The repertoire was sequenced with immunoSEQ multiplex PCR; TCRdb's copy has only in-frame clones and lacks some. The table shows roughly 300,000 clones, with roughly 84% occurring only once. The sequencing input was peripheral blood. The receptors here all came from a human donor with COVID-19, enrolled during active disease. The donor label of this sample is uncertain.

In the case of this clone: This CDR3 is also generated by other DNA sequences in the sample. The chain couples TRBV19 to TRBJ2-1; D is ambiguous. Germline CDR1 and CDR2: LNHDA and SQIVND (reference sequence). Deletions cut 5 bases from V and 5 bases from J, with 7 bases between. This CDR3 spans 12 amino acids. The DNA for the CDR3 is TGTGCCAGTAGTGACCGGGACAATGAGCAGTTCTTC. It specifies CASSDRDNEQFF.

A few counts support this clone. This chain joins TRBV19 and TRBJ2-2; perhaps TRBD1 as D (6 bases). The CDR3 consists of 13 residues. Trimming stripped 8 bases from V and 7 bases from J, with 14 bases between. The germline CDR1 and CDR2 sequences are LNHDA and SQIVND (reference sequence). In DNA, the CDR3 is TGTGCCAGTCTAACAGGGATACACGGGGAGCTGTTTTTT. Protein sequence: CASLTGIHGELFF. Full variable domain (remainder filled in from reference TRBV19 and TRBJ2-2): DGGITQSPKYLFRKEGQNVTLSCEQNLNHDAMYWYRQDPGQGLRLIYYSQIVNDFQKGDIAEGYSVSREKKESFPLTVTSAQKNPTAFYLCASLTGIHGELFFGEGSRLTVL.

The chain carries TRBV5-6 and TRBJ2-7; TRBD1 matches 11 bases. There are 15 residues in the CDR3. Germline V gene lookup returns CDR1 SGHDT and CDR2 YYEEEE. Trimming at V came to 0 bases and at J to 2 bases, leaving 1 base not matched to a gene. CDR3 residues: CASSLGTGGPYEQYF. DNA for the CDR3: TGTGCCAGCAGCTTGGGGACAGGGGGCCCCTACGAGCAGTACTTC.

The CDR3 bases are TGTGCCAGCAGCCCTTTCGGACAGCCGATCTCCTACGAGCAGTACTTC. Translating it yields CASSPFGQPISYEQYF. The chain has TRBV2 and TRBJ2-7; possible D gene TRBD1, 6 bases. This CDR3 has 16 amino acids. Per the germline V gene, CDR1 is SNHLY and CDR2 is FYNNEI. V gave up 6 bases and J gave up 0 bases, with 18 bases separating them.

The J gene is TRBJ2-2, the V gene TRBV3-1 (or the pseudogene TRBV3-2); D not resolved. The CDR3 has 13 amino acids. V lost 3 bases and J lost 6, with 8 bases in between. CDR1 and CDR2 from the germline V gene are LGHDT and YNNKEL (reference sequence). The CDR3 reads CASSQLSSGELFF. CDR3 DNA: TGTGCCAGCAGCCAGCTTAGTTCCGGGGAGCTGTTTTTT.

The chain links TRBV5-1 to TRBJ2-3; perhaps TRBD1 as D (6 bases). Germline V lookup: CDR1 SGHRS, CDR2 YFSETQ. The CDR3 loop spans 16 amino acids. The V end lost 0 bases, the J end lost 1 base, and 12 bases lay between the germline ends. This chain's CDR3 is CASSLAAGEGTDTQYF. The CDR3 nucleotides read TGCGCCAGCAGCTTGGCCGCAGGGGAAGGCACAGATACGCAGTATTTT. The whole variable domain, remainder taken from reference TRBV5-1 and TRBJ2-3, is KAGVTQTPRYLIKTRGQQVTLSCSPISGHRSVSWYQQTPGQGLQFLFEYFSETQRNKGNFPGRFSGRQFSNSRSEMNVSTLELGDSALYLCASSLAAGEGTDTQYFGPGTRLTVL.

The chain employs TRBV19 and TRBJ2-3; the match to TRBD2 covers 8 bases. The CDR3 has 13 amino acids. V lost 5 bases and J lost 4; bases outside the gene matches: 2. The V gene's germline CDR1 is LNHDA and CDR2 SQIVND (reference sequence). The CDR3 DNA reads as TGTGCCAGTAGTCCGGGGGGGCCAGATACGCAGTATTTT. This codes for CASSPGGPDTQYF.

The chain combines TRBV5-4 with TRBJ1-6; tentative D call: TRBD1 (5 bases). The germline V gene encodes CDR1 SGHNT and CDR2 YYREEE (reference sequence). Trimming took 2 bases from V and 4 from J, leaving 16 bases between them. CDR3 size: 17 residues. The CDR3 spells CASSFDPAGGYNSPLHF. CDR3 sequence (DNA): TGTGCCAGCAGCTTTGACCCGGCGGGGGGATATAATTCACCCCTCCACTTT.

The chain is built from TRBV7-9 and TRBJ2-2; D gene unclear. CDR1 and CDR2 from the germline V gene are SEHNR and FQNEAQ (reference sequence). V lost 5 bases and J 2 bases, leaving 9 bases between the germline ends. This CDR3 is built from 14 residues. The CDR3, as DNA: TGTGCCAGCAGCCTAAGAGGAAACACCGGGGAGCTGTTTTTT. This gives the protein CASSLRGNTGELFF.

In nucleotides, the CDR3 is TGTGCCAGCAGTTACGGCGGACAGGGATCCTACGAGCAGTACTTC. Protein product: CASSYGGQGSYEQYF. V and J are TRBV6-6 and TRBJ2-7, with 8 bases lining up with TRBD1. The CDR3 is made up of 15 amino acids. Germline V lookup: CDR1 MNHNY, CDR2 SVGAGI (reference sequence). Trimming at V came to 2 bases and at J to 1 base, leaving 4 bases not matched to a gene.

In DNA, the CDR3 is TGCGCCAGCAGACTGGGCGGTGGGGCTAACCCTGAAGCTTTCTTT. Amino acid sequence: CASRLGGGANPEAFF. This chain uses TRBV5-1 with TRBJ1-1; possible D gene TRBD1, 5 bases. The CDR3 is made up of 15 amino acids. V was shortened by 5 bases and J by 6 bases, with 20 bases between the two germline ends. Germline loops: CDR1 SGHRS, CDR2 YFSETQ.

This rearrangement joins TRBV7-6 to TRBJ2-7; D perhaps matches TRBD2 (5 bases). Germline CDR1 and CDR2: SGHVS and FNYEAQ. This CDR3 contains 17 residues. V was shortened by 1 base and J by 3 bases, with 19 bases between the two germline ends. The CDR3 loop is CASSLGMRALRIYEQYF. CDR3 DNA: TGTGCCAGCAGCTTAGGAATGAGGGCCCTGAGGATCTACGAGCAGTACTTC.

The gene calls are TRBV29-1 and TRBJ1-1, with no clear D. The germline gives CDR1 SQVTM, CDR2 ANQGSEA. This CDR3 is 12 amino acids long. Trimming took off 7 bases at V and 6 bases at J, with 15 bases between the two ends. The chain's CDR3 is CSAERVGPEAFF. As DNA, the CDR3 is TGCAGCGCGGAGAGGGTAGGGCCTGAAGCTTTCTTT.

In its sample, this clone was seen a few times. J is TRBJ1-2 and V is TRBV19; TRBD1 agrees at 7 bases. CDR3 length: 13 residues. V dropped 7 bases and J dropped 3; count of bases not matched to a gene: 5. In germline, CDR1 is LNHDA, CDR2 SQIVND (reference sequence). CDR3 bases: TGTGCCAGTACCTCAGGGGGATACTATGGCTACACCTTC. Translated: CASTSGGYYGYTF. Together with reference TRBV19 and TRBJ1-2, the CDR3 gives the full variable domain: DGGITQSPKYLFRKEGQNVTLSCEQNLNHDAMYWYRQDPGQGLRLIYYSQIVNDFQKGDIAEGYSVSREKKESFPLTVTSAQKNPTAFYLCASTSGGYYGYTFGSGTRLTVV.

J is TRBJ2-7 and V is TRBV28, with a tentative D call TRBD1 (5 bases). Germline-derived CDR1 and CDR2 are MDHEN and SYDVKM. V gave up 5 bases and J gave up 5 bases, with 13 bases separating them. CDR3 length equals 13 residues. The CDR3 spells CASSPPQGDEQYF. CDR3 in DNA: TGTGCCAGCAGTCCACCCCAGGGCGACGAGCAGTACTTC.

This chain links TRBV11-2 with TRBJ2-7; D remains unclear. Per the germline V gene, CDR1 is SGHAT and CDR2 is FQNNGV. The ends were cut back, 2 bases at V and 7 bases at J, with 9 bases in the middle. This CDR3 is 12 amino acids long. The CDR3 reads CASSLSGGEQYF. CDR3 DNA: TGTGCCAGCAGCTTATCAGGTGGAGAGCAGTACTTC.

This clone showed up just once. The chain has TRBV28 and TRBJ2-7, with TRBD1 identical over 8 bases. This CDR3 is 15 amino acids long. Unmatched junction bases numbered 12, after V lost 5 bases and J lost 6 bases. Germline lookup yields CDR1 MDHEN and CDR2 SYDVKM. CDR3 DNA sequence: TGTGCCAGCAGTCTTCAGGGGGCCGAGGGGGTCGAGCAGTACTTC. Translated: CASSLQGAEGVEQYF. Based on the CDR3 plus reference TRBV28 and TRBJ2-7, the full variable domain is DVKVTQSSRYLVKRTGEKVFLECVQDMDHENMFWYRQDPGLGLRLIYFSYDVKMKEKGDIPEGYSVSREKKERFSLILESASTNQTSMYLCASSLQGAEGVEQYFGPGTRLTVT.

This chain connects TRBV28 to TRBJ1-6; D gene ambiguous. CDR3 length: 11 residues. Germline V gives CDR1 MDHEN, CDR2 SYDVKM. The V end was cut by 5 bases, the J end by 12 bases, with 8 bases between. The CDR3 region has the DNA TGTGCCAGCAGTGAGGCGGTACCCCTCCACTTT. Translated: CASSEAVPLHF. Combining the CDR3 with reference TRBV28 and TRBJ1-6 gives the whole variable domain DVKVTQSSRYLVKRTGEKVFLECVQDMDHENMFWYRQDPGLGLRLIYFSYDVKMKEKGDIPEGYSVSREKKERFSLILESASTNQTSMYLCASSEAVPLHFGNGTRLTVT.

The rearrangement uses TRBV10-3 and TRBJ1-1; D perhaps matches TRBD1 (6 bases). This CDR3 spans 12 amino acids. Germline CDR1 ENHRY, CDR2 SYGVKD. V was pared by 10 bases and J by 8 bases, with 17 bases between. Here the CDR3 reads CATQGSLREAFF. The CDR3 DNA reads TGTGCCACCCAGGGGAGCTTGAGAGAAGCTTTCTTT.

This clone appeared once. The chain couples TRBV5-4 to TRBJ1-1; perhaps TRBD1 as D (6 bases). This CDR3 is built from 14 residues. The germline gives CDR1 SGHNT, CDR2 YYREEE (reference sequence). Trimming shortened V by 1 base and J by 6 bases, and 13 bases separated the two germline ends. CDR3 nucleotide sequence: TGTGCCAGCAGCTTGTCTGGGACAATTGCTGAAGCTTTCTTT. Translating gives CASSLSGTIAEAFF.

The genes are TRBV9 and TRBJ1-1, with 9 bases that match TRBD1. Per the germline V gene, CDR1 is SGDLS and CDR2 is YYNGEE. The V and J ends lost 4 bases and 4 bases, in that order; junction bases with no gene match: 5. The CDR3 extends over 14 amino acids. Here the CDR3 DNA reads TGTGCCAGCAGCTTACTGACAGGGGGCACTGAAGCTTTCTTT. Translation gives CASSLLTGGTEAFF.

The chain carries TRBV6-2 or TRBV6-3 and TRBJ1-1; D gene ambiguous. The CDR3 contains 16 residues. Trimming took 6 bases from V and 4 from J, leaving 21 bases between them. CDR1 and CDR2 (germline): MNHEY, SVGEGT. In DNA form, the CDR3 reads TGTGCCAGCAGCCCCACGGGAGTAGGAGGTCGCACTGAAGCTTTCTTT. Its translation is CASSPTGVGGRTEAFF.